This TCR beta chain was documented in a study of CD8 T cells in ankylosing spondylitis. A single record per CDR3 protein comes from TCRdb applying MiXCR to the 5' RACE reads. Among around 90,000 distinct CDR3 sequences listed, around 25% were seen once. In this sample, this clonotype turned up once. J lost 8 bases, V lost 7 bases, and 17 bases had no gene match. This CDR3 is 18 amino acids long. Per the germline V gene, CDR1 is LGHNT and CDR2 is FRNRAP. The chain recombines TRBV12-5 with TRBJ2-1; 13 bases are shared with TRBD2. This sequence originates from a male donor with ankylosing spondylitis or in good health (not recorded which). Source material: blood, either unsorted or a sorted T cell fraction (not recorded which). The CDR3 DNA reads as TGTGCTAGTGCTTCGGGAACGACTAGCGGGGGGAATTCGCATGAGCAGTTCTTC. Amino acids: CASASGTTSGGNSHEQFF.